This note documents a single TCR beta chain sequence. This clone has ten or more counts. Its target antigen remains unknown. The read falls 3 residues short of the CDR3 end, and the missing part is taken from the germline J gene. This sample was taken from a study of T cell clonality in common variable immunodeficiency (dated by TCRdb to between 2014 and 2016). Study-wide conclusions, independent of this receptor: Fewer TCRbeta clones were shared among CVID subjects than among healthy controls (p < 0.0001). Even though DNA input was equal, the average per sample came to approximately 74,000 unique sequences for controls compared with about 31,547 for CVID samples. Differences among patients in the CVID cohort limited the correlations between repertoire features and clinical complications. It was noted by the authors that sequencing of the repertoires of T cell subpopulations would be needed to clarify the cause of the increased clonality in CVID. TCRbeta clonality was higher in CVID subjects than in healthy controls (t-test p = 0.018), and the increase was most characteristic of about a third of subjects. Reportedly, TCRbeta sequences from CVID had fewer deletions and N-nucleotide insertions, and highly modified clones with 13 or more V deletions were absent from CVID.

Predominantly Caucasian heritage was noted among both the CVID patients and the healthy controls. Heparinized peripheral whole blood samples of about 5 to 8 ml were collected from each donor. TCRbeta CDR3 repertoires were sequenced from genomic DNA of adults with common variable immune deficiency (CVID) and healthy adult controls. The control group was made up of roughly 22 healthy adult volunteers (around 10 male and roughly twelve female) whose ages ranged from roughly 23 to 66 years, with a mean age of around 30. Diluted blood was subjected to density centrifugation over Hypaque 1077 or Ficoll-Paque for isolation of peripheral blood mononuclear cells. Unsorted mononuclear cells served as the source of genomic DNA, which was extracted either by Qiagen column purification or by a centrifugation-based method. Reading from cysteine to phenylalanine, the CDR3 counts 15 amino acids. The DNA has 36 bases, all within the CDR3, and is read from base 1. Per the germline V gene, SGHNT is the CDR1 and YENEEA is the CDR2. V is cut back by 1 base and J by 7 bases, with 5 bases in the junction unmatched.

Equivalent amounts of genomic DNA from CVID and control samples were used as sequencing input. For every sample, a 60 bp segment covering the rearranged TCRbeta CDR3 region was amplified and then sequenced. TCRbeta amplification used the immunoSEQ assay, a bias-corrected multiplex PCR with high-throughput sequencing. Under the source paper's analysis protocol: Each unique nucleotide sequence was treated as a clone and annotated with V, D and J genes, copy number and frequency. Sequences were labeled productive if in frame, and non-productive if out of frame or containing stop codons. Clonality was calculated from Shannon's entropy as previously described. The predicted amino acid sequences of productive clones were used to derive the mean CDR3 Kyte-Doolittle hydropathy. Using the R hclust function, scaled V gene usage was clustered hierarchically with Manhattan distance and complete linkage. Sharing of clones by CDR3 amino acid sequence was evaluated through resampling of 12 repertoires per group over 100 rounds. The repertoires were screened for around 70 published EBV-specific TCRbeta sequences and around 250 published CMV-specific TCRbeta sequences. A couple of CVID samples yielding fewer than 10,000 sequences were excluded from analysis, leaving fewer than 50 CVID repertoires. The source is immuneACCESS, and TCRdb retained only in-frame sequences with V and J called. Part of the clones is not carried over; for the studies checked, unresolved V genes explain less than half of this, and the remainder is unexplained. V, J and clone size are taken as reported in that table, and D and trimming were inferred from the DNA itself. There are under 50,000 clones in this sample, and none of them is a singleton. Around 2.1% of the sample lies in the top ten.

The rearrangement combines TRBV11-3 with TRBJ2-2; 8 central nucleotides agree with TRBD2. The sample comprised peripheral blood mononuclear cells. The TCR comes from a person aged 18 to 70 in good health. CDR3 bases read: TGTGCCAGCAGCTTAGCAGCGGGAGCAAGCGGGGAG. It translates as CASSLAAGASGE. The full-length CDR3 reads as CASSLAAGASGELFF.